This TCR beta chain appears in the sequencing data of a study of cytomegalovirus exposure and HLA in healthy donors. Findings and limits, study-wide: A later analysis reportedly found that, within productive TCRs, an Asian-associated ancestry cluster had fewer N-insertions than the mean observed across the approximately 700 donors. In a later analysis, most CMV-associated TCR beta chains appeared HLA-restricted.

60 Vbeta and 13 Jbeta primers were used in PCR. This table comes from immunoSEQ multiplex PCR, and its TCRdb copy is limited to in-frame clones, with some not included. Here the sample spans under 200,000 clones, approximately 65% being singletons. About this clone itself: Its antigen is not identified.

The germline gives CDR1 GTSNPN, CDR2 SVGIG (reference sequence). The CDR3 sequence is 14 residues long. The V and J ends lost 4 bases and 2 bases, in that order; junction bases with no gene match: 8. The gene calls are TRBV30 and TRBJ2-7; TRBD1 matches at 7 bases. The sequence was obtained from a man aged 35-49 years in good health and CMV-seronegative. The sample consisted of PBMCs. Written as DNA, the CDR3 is TGTGCCTGGATAATTAAGGGGGCTACCTACGAGCAGTACTTC. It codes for CAWIIKGATYEQYF.